The rows below give T cell receptor beta chains drawn from one sample of a study of T cell changes during pregnancy in multiple sclerosis. Repertoires were generated with immunoSEQ multiplex PCR, while TCRdb's copy carries only in-frame clones and drops some. The sample carries 28,000 or so clones, around 90% recorded once. The specimen was CD8+ T cells from peripheral blood mononuclear cells, collected before pregnancy. These receptors originate from a female donor with multiple sclerosis, enrolled in a pregnancy study. Each CDR3 is given with its conserved first and last residue. Each record gives: CDR3 length, V gene, clone size, J gene, D gene, CDR3 DNA, CDR3 protein. D genes are given only for firm matches. Size tells how often a clone was seen (once, few, many) or the class of an expanded clone, and some rows leave it out.

17	TRBV23-1	-	TRBJ2-2	-	TGCGCCAGCAAAGACCCACCAGGGACTCCTAACACCGGGGAGCTGTTTTTT	CASKDPPGTPNTGELFF
15	TRBV7-3	-	TRBJ2-1	-	TGTGCCAGCAGCTCAACCCTCGGACAAACCAATGAGCAGTTCTTC	CASSSTLGQTNEQFF
15	TRBV9	once	TRBJ2-7	-	TGTGCCAGCAGCGTAGGTGGGGGGGCTGGATACGAGCAGTACTTC	CASSVGGGAGYEQYF
14	TRBV9	few	TRBJ1-1	-	TGTGCCAGCAGCGTAGGGACACTTAACACTGAAGCTTTCTTT	CASSVGTLNTEAFF
16	TRBV7-9	-	TRBJ1-4	-	TGTGCCAGCAGCTTAGTTTCCGGGGGGCCTAATGAAAAACTGTTTTTT	CASSLVSGGPNEKLFF
14	TRBV6-4	-	TRBJ2-1	-	TGTGCCAGCAGTGACTTACAGGGCCACAATGAGCAGTTCTTC	CASSDLQGHNEQFF
16	TRBV29-1	-	TRBJ2-7	TRBD2	TGCAGCGTTGACGTTAGCGGGAGTGAAGTATCCTACGAGCAGTACTTC	CSVDVSGSEVSYEQYF
16	TRBV7-8	once	TRBJ2-5	TRBD1	TGTGCCAGCAGCATTAGACAGGGTTTCAGCCAAGGGACCCAGTACTTC	CASSIRQGFSQGTQYF
14	TRBV10-2	-	TRBJ2-1	TRBD2	TGCGCCAGCAGTGTGCGGGAGGGGGGCCATGAGCAGTTCTTC	CASSVREGGHEQFF
14	TRBV5-4	-	TRBJ2-3	-	TGTGCCAGCAGCTTGACTGCCGGGGAGGATACGCAGTATTTT	CASSLTAGEDTQYF
15	TRBV11-2	-	TRBJ2-7	TRBD2	TGTGCCAGCAGCTTAGAGGACGGGAGGATGAGGGAGCAGTACTTC	CASSLEDGRMREQYF
15	TRBV27	-	TRBJ2-1	-	TGTGCCAGCAGTTTATCTAGTCCCTCCTACAATGAGCAGTTCTTC	CASSLSSPSYNEQFF
14	TRBV6-5	-	TRBJ2-5	TRBD1	TGTGCCAGCAGGTCAGACAGGGTCGACGAGACCCAGTACTTC	CASRSDRVDETQYF
16	TRBV4-3	-	TRBJ2-7	TRBD2	TGCGCCAGCAGCCCGCTCCCCTCTAGCGGGAGCTACGAGCAGTACTTC	CASSPLPSSGSYEQYF
15	TRBV27	-	TRBJ2-3	TRBD1	TGTGCCAGCAGTTTGGACAGGGAAGGTACAGATACGCAGTATTTT	CASSLDREGTDTQYF
18	TRBV7-9	-	TRBJ1-2	TRBD1	TGTGCCAGCAGCTCCAGCGGGTGGTTTGGGGACAGGGTGTTTGGCTACACCTTC	CASSSSGWFGDRVFGYTF
12	TRBV7-9	-	TRBJ2-1	-	TGTGCCAGCAGCTTTGGGGCTAATGAGCAGTTCTTC	CASSFGANEQFF
16	TRBV27	-	TRBJ2-5	TRBD2	TGTGCCAGCAGTCCGCGACTAGCGGTCTTCCAAGAGACCCAGTACTTC	CASSPRLAVFQETQYF
15	TRBV2	-	TRBJ1-4	TRBD1	TGTGCCAGCAGGACAGGGGTCCTCTCCCATGAAAAACTGTTTTTT	CASRTGVLSHEKLFF
15	TRBV19	-	TRBJ2-7	TRBD1	TGTGCCAGTAGTATACAAGGGGGCCTCTCCTACGAGCAGTACTTC	CASSIQGGLSYEQYF
16	TRBV7-6	-	TRBJ2-7	TRBD2	TGTGCCAGCAGCCCCGGTGAGCGGGAGGGAATCTACGAGCAGTACTTC	CASSPGEREGIYEQYF
16	TRBV11-2	-	TRBJ2-7	TRBD2	TGTGCCAGCAGCTCGACTAGCGGGAGGGCCAAGAACGAGCAGTACTTC	CASSSTSGRAKNEQYF
12	TRBV5-4	-	TRBJ2-1	-	TGTGCCAGCAGCTGGACACGTAAGGAGCAGTTCTTC	CASSWTRKEQFF
13	TRBV7-7	-	TRBJ2-3	-	TGTGCTAGCAGCTTAGGTGGCCACGAGGCGCAGTATTTT	CASSLGGHEAQYF